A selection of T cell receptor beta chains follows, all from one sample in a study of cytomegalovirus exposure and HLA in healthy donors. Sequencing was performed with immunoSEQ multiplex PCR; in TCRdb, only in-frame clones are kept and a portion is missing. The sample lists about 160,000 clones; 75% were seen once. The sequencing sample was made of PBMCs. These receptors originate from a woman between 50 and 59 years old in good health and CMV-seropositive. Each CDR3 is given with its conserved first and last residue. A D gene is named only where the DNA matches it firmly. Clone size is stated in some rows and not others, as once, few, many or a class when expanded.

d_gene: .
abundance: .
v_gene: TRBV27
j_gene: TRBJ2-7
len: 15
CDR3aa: CASSLLGRGPYEQYF
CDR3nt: TGTGCCAGCAGTTTATTGGGCAGGGGCCCCTACGAGCAGTACTTC

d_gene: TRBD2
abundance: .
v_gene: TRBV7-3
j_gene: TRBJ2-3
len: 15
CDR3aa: CASSPSGGPADTQYF
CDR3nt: TGTGCCAGCAGCCCTAGCGGGGGGCCTGCAGATACGCAGTATTTT

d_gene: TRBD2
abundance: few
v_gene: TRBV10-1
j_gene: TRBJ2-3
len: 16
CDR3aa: CASSESSGGGQDTQYF
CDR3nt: TGCGCCAGCAGTGAGTCGTCCGGGGGGGGCCAAGATACGCAGTATTTT

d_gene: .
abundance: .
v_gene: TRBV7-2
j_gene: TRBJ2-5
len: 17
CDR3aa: CASSFLFGGTGSETQYF
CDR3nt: TGTGCCAGCAGCTTTTTATTTGGGGGAACAGGGTCAGAGACCCAGTACTTC

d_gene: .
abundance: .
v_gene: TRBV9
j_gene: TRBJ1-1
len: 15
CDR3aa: CASSVVRVSCTEAFF
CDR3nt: TGTGCCAGCAGCGTAGTCCGGGTATCGTGCACTGAAGCTTTCTTT

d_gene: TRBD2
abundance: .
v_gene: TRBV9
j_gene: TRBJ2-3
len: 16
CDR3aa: CASSVASGISTDTQYF
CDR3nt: TGTGCCAGCAGCGTAGCTAGCGGGATTAGCACAGATACGCAGTATTTT

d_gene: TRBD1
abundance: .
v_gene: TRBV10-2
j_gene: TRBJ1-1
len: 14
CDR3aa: CASSWDRVNTEAFF
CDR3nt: TGCGCCAGCAGCTGGGACAGGGTGAACACTGAAGCTTTCTTT

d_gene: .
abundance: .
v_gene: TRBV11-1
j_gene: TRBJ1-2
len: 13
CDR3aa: CASSLDQGDGYTF
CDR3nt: TGTGCCAGCAGCTTGGACCAGGGTGATGGCTACACCTTC

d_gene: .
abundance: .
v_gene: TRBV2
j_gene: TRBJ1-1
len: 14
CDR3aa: CASSEGRMNTEAFF
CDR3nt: TGTGCCAGCAGTGAAGGCAGAATGAACACTGAAGCTTTCTTT

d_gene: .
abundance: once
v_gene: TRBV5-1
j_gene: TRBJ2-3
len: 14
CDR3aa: CASSHSHPADTQYF
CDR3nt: TGCGCCAGCAGCCACAGCCACCCAGCAGATACGCAGTATTTT

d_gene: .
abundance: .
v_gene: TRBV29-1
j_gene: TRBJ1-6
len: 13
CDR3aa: CSVASGYNSPLHF
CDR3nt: TGCAGCGTTGCATCGGGTTATAATTCACCCCTCCACTTT

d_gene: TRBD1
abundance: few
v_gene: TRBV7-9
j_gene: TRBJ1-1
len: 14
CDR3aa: CASSKQGRSTEAFF
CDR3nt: TGTGCCAGCAGCAAACAGGGGCGAAGCACTGAAGCTTTCTTT

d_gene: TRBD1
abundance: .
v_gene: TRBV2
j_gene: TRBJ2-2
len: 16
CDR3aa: CASRAGTGGRTGELFF
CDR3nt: TGTGCCAGCAGGGCCGGGACAGGGGGCCGCACCGGGGAGCTGTTTTTT

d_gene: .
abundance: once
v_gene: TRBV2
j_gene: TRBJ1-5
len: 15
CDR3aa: CASSLQGSGNQPQHF
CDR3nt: TGTGCCAGCAGCCTACAGGGATCCGGCAATCAGCCCCAGCATTTT

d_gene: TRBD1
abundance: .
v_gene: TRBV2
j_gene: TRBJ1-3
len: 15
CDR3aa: CASSGRQGSGNTIYF
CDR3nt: TGTGCCAGCAGTGGGCGACAGGGATCTGGAAACACCATATATTTT

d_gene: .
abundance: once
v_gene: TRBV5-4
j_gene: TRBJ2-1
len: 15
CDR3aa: CASNQAGGSYNEQFF
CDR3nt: TGTGCCAGCAACCAAGCAGGGGGGTCCTACAATGAGCAGTTCTTC

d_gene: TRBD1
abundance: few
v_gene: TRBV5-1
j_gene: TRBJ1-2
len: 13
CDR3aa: CASTQQGNYGYTF
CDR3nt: TGCGCCAGCACCCAACAGGGGAACTATGGCTACACCTTC

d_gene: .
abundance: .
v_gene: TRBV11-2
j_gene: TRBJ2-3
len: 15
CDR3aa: CASSWGPGSTDTQYF
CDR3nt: TGTGCCAGCAGCTGGGGGCCTGGTAGCACAGATACGCAGTATTTT

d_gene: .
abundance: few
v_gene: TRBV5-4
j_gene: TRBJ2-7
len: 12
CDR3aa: CASSWGPYEQYF
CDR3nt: TGTGCCAGCAGCTGGGGGCCCTACGAGCAGTACTTC

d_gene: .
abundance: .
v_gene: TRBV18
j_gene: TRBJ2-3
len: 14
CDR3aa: CASSPPLPGDTQYF
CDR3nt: TGTGCCAGCTCACCCCCCCTACCCGGGGATACGCAGTATTTT

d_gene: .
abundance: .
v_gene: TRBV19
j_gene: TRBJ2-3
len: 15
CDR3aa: CASSDTGQSTDTQYF
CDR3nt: TGTGCCAGTAGTGACACGGGACAAAGCACAGATACGCAGTATTTT

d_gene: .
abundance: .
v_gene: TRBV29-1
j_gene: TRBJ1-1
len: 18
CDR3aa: CSVEYGGRKGKGHTEAFF
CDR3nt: TGCAGCGTTGAATATGGAGGGCGGAAAGGCAAAGGACACACTGAAGCTTTCTTT

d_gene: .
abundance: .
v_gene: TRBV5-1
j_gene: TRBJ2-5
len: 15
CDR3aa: CASSFVGQGGETQYF
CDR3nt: TGCGCCAGCAGCTTCGTCGGGCAGGGTGGAGAGACCCAGTACTTC

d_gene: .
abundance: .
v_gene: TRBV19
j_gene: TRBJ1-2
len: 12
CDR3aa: CASSTRGYGYTF
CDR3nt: TGTGCCAGTAGTACCAGGGGTTATGGCTACACCTTC

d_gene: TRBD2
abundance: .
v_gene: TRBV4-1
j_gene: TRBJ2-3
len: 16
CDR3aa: CASSQPGGGLSDTQYF
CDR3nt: TGCGCCAGCAGCCAACCTGGCGGGGGGTTGTCAGATACGCAGTATTTT

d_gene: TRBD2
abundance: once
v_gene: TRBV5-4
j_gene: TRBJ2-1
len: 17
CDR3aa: CAGSLETSGGPYNEQFF
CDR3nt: TGTGCCGGCAGCTTGGAAACTAGCGGGGGGCCCTACAATGAGCAGTTCTTC

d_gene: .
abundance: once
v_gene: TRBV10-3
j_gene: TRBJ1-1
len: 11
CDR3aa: CAVRTNSQAFF
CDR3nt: TGTGCCGTAAGAACTAATTCCCAAGCTTTCTTT

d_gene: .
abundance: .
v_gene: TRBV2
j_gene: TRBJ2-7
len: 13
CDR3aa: CASRTQTAYEQYF
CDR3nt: TGTGCCAGCAGGACCCAAACAGCCTACGAGCAGTACTTC

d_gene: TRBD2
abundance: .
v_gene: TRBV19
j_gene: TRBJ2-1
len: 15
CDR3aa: CASSIRGEGYNEQFF
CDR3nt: TGTGCCAGTAGTATAAGAGGGGAGGGTTACAATGAGCAGTTCTTC

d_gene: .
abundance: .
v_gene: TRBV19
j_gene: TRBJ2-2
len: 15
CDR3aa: CASSIRGTDTGELFF
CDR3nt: TGTGCCAGTAGTATTAGGGGTACGGACACCGGAGAGCTGTTTTTT

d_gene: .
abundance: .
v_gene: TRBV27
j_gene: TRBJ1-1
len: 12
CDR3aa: CASRTENTEAFF
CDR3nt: TGTGCCAGTAGAACAGAGAACACTGAAGCTTTCTTT

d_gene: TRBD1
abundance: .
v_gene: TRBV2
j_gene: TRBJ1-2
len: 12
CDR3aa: CASSKGQGDCTF
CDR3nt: TGTGCCAGCAGCAAGGGACAGGGGGACTGCACCTTC

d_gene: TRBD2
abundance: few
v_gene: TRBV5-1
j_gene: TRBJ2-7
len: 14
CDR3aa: CASSLAVGGGEQYF
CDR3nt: TGCGCCAGCAGCTTGGCAGTGGGCGGGGGCGAGCAGTACTTC

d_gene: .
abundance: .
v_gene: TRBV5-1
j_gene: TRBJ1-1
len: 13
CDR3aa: CASSLRANTEAFF
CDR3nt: TGCGCCAGCAGCTTAAGAGCGAACACTGAAGCTTTCTTT

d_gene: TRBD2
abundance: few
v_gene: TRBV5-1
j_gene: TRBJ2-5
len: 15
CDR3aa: CASSLARGGQETQYF
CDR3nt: TGCGCCAGCAGCTTGGCGCGGGGGGGACAAGAGACCCAGTACTTC

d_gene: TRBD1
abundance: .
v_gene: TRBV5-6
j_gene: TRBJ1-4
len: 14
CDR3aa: CASSLTGGYEKLFF
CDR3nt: TGTGCCAGCAGCTTAACAGGGGGATACGAAAAACTGTTTTTT

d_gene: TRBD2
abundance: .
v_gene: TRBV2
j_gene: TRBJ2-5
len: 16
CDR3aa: CASRESGGGWGETQYF
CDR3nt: TGTGCCAGCAGGGAAAGTGGCGGGGGGTGGGGAGAGACCCAATACTTC

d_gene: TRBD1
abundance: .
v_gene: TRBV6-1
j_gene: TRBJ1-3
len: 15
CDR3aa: CASSDRTGFGNTIYF
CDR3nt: TGTGCCAGCAGTGACCGGACAGGGTTCGGAAACACCATATATTTT

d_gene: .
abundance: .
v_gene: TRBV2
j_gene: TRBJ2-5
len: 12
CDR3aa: CASGLNQETQYF
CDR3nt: TGTGCCAGTGGACTGAACCAAGAGACCCAGTACTTC

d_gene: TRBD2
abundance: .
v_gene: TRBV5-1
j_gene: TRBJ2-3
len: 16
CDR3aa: CASSLLTSGGRDTQYF
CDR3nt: TGCGCCAGCAGCTTGTTGACTAGCGGGGGGCGGGATACGCAGTATTTT

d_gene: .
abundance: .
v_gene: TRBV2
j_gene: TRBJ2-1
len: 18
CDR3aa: CASSEWVSGPGVYNEQFF
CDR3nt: TGTGCCAGCAGTGAATGGGTATCGGGGCCAGGGGTATACAATGAGCAGTTCTTC

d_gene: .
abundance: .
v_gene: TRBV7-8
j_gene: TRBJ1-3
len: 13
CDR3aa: CASSLALGNTIYF
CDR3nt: TGTGCCAGCAGCTTAGCACTTGGAAACACCATATATTTT

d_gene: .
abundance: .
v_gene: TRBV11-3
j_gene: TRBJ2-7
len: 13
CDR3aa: CASGEGIQGEQYF
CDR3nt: TGTGCCAGCGGGGAAGGGATTCAGGGCGAGCAGTACTTC

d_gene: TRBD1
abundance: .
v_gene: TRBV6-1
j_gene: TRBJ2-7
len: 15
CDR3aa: CASSESTGGGHEQYF
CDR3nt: TGTGCCAGCAGTGAAAGTACAGGGGGCGGCCACGAGCAGTACTTC

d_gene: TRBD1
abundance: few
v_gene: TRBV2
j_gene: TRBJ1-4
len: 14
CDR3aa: CASSENRGNEKLFF
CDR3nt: TGTGCCAGCAGTGAGAACAGGGGGAATGAAAAACTGTTTTTT

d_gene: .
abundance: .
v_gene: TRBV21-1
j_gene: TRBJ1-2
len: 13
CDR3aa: CASRQGPPNGYTF
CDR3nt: TGTGCCAGCAGACAGGGACCACCCAATGGCTACACCTTC

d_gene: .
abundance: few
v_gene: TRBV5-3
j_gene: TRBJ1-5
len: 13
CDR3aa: CANPDRTHQPQHF
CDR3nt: TGTGCCAATCCCGACAGGACTCATCAGCCCCAGCATTTT

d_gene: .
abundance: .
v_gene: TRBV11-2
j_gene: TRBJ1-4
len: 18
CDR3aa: CASSLGGWEENSNEKLFF
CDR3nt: TGTGCCAGCAGCTTAGGTGGCTGGGAGGAAAATTCTAATGAAAAACTGTTTTTT

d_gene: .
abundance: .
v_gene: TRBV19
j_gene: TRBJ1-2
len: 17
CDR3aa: CASSITGTRRVYYGYTF
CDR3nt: TGTGCCAGTAGCATAACCGGGACACGGCGGGTCTACTATGGCTACACCTTC

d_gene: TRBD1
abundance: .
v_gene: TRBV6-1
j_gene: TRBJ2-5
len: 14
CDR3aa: CASIYRGREETQYF
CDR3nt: TGTGCCAGCATATACAGGGGGCGTGAAGAGACCCAGTACTTC

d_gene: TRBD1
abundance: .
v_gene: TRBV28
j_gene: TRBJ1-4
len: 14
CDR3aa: CASRPGQQPQKLFF
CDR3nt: TGTGCCAGCAGGCCGGGACAGCAACCCCAAAAACTGTTTTTT

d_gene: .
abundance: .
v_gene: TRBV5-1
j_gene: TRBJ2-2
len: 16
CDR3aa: CASSPSGTSNTGELFF
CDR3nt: TGCGCCAGCAGCCCCTCCGGGACATCGAACACCGGGGAGCTGTTTTTT

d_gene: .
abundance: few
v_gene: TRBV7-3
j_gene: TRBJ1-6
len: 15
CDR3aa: CASSETRAADSPLHF
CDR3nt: TGTGCCAGCAGCGAGACCAGGGCTGCCGACTCACCCCTCCACTTT

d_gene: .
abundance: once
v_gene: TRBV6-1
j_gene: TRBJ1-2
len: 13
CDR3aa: CASSEVPGYGYTF
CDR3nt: TGTGCCAGCAGTGAAGTCCCAGGCTATGGCTACACCTTC

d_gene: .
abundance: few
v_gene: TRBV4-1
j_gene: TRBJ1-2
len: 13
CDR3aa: CASSQEGGYGYTF
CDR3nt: TGCGCCAGCAGCCAAGAAGGGGGCTATGGCTACACCTTC

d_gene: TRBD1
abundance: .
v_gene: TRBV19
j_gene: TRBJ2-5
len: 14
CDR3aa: CASRPRQGWETQYF
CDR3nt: TGTGCCAGTAGGCCGAGACAGGGATGGGAGACCCAGTACTTC

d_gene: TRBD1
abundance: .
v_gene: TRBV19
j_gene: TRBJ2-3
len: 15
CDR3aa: CASSAGTGGVDTQYF
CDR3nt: TGTGCCAGTAGTGCGGGGACAGGGGGCGTTGATACGCAGTATTTT

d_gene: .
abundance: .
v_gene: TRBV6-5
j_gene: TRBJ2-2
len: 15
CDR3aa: CASSYSIRGAGELFF
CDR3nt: TGTGCCAGCAGTTACTCGATCCGGGGTGCCGGGGAGCTGTTTTTT

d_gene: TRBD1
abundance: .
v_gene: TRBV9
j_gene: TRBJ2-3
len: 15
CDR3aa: CASSDGTGGTDTQYF
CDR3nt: TGTGCCAGCAGCGATGGGACAGGGGGCACAGATACGCAGTATTTT

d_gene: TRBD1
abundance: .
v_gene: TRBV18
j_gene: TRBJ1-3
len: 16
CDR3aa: CASSQDRGLTGNTIYF
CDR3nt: TGTGCCAGCTCACAGGACAGGGGCTTAACTGGAAACACCATATATTTT